The 16 T cell receptor beta chains listed next were all sequenced from one sample in a study of vaccination effects on CD4 cells after COVID-19 (dated by TCRdb to between 2022 and 2023). The ViraFEST assay stimulated PBMC with viral peptide pools and then used TCR sequencing to identify antigen-specific CD4+ T cell clonotypes by expansion. After more than nine days of culture, CD4+ T cells were isolated with the EasySep CD4+ T cell isolation kit. Healthy vaccine recipients had no prior SARS-CoV-2 infection, confirmed by negative nucleocapsid antibodies before and after vaccination. Receptor libraries were prepared by the immunoSEQ multiplex PCR assay. The table was pulled from immuneACCESS by TCRdb, which kept in-frame rearrangements only. Such tables lose some clones; where checked, under half of the loss comes from unresolved V genes, and the rest has no known cause. This sample comprises 20,000 to 30,000 clones, around 75% of them detected only once. About a tenth of the sample is taken by the ten largest.

Antigens for these TCRs are unknown. The sequencing here drew on CD4+ T cells from PBMCs cultured with HCoV-NL63 spike peptides, taken before COVID-19 vaccination. Explained via the paper, the cell subset or site label denotes: HCoV-NL63 spike overlapping peptide pool stimulation. The receptors here all came from a human donor who received a COVID-19 vaccine.

Written as DNA, the CDR3 is TGTGCCAGCTCACCACCTAGAGGGGGCCGTCGGAGACTCTCTGGGGCCAACGTCCTGACTTTC. It specifies CASSPPRGGRRRLSGANVLTF. V usage is TRBV18 and J usage is TRBJ2-6, with 7 nucleotides matching TRBD1. This CDR3 is built from 21 residues. Germline trimming cut 0 bases from V and 0 bases from J; bases unmatched to any gene: 14. Germline V gene lookup returns CDR1 KGHSH and CDR2 LQKENI. The full variable domain, rest sourced from reference TRBV18 and TRBJ2-6, is NAGVMQNPRHLVRRRGQEARLRCSPMKGHSHVYWYRQLPEEGLKFMVYLQKENIIDESGMPKERFSAEFPKEGPSILRIQQVVRGDSAAYFCASSPPRGGRRRLSGANVLTFGAGSRLTVL.

This chain joins TRBV6-5 and TRBJ2-3; TRBD2 matches at 10 bases. CDR1 and CDR2 from the germline V gene are MNHEY and SVGAGI. This CDR3 is 14 amino acids long. V lost 6 bases to trimming and J lost 2 bases; unmatched junction nucleotides: 2. The CDR3, as DNA: TGTGCCAGCAGGCTAGCGGGGGCCACAGATACGCAGTATTTT. Protein: CASRLAGATDTQYF.

This rearrangement joins TRBV30 to TRBJ2-6; D not resolved. Trimming cost V 1 base and J 0 bases, with 10 bases left between them. The V gene's germline CDR1 is GTSNPN and CDR2 SVGIG (reference sequence). The CDR3 consists of 16 residues. CDR3 residues: CAWSGGQSSGANVLTF. Here the CDR3 DNA reads TGTGCCTGGAGTGGGGGTCAGAGCTCTGGGGCCAACGTCCTGACTTTC.

The genes are TRBV4-1 and TRBJ1-4; D remains unclear. Trimming pared 5 bases from V and 3 bases from J, leaving 16 bases between. Germline V lookup: CDR1 MGHRA, CDR2 YSYEKL. The CDR3 is 16 amino acids. The CDR3 is CASSTGNNVPNEKLFF. The DNA for the CDR3 is TGCGCCAGCAGCACCGGGAACAACGTACCTAATGAAAAACTGTTTTTT.

The chain is built from TRBV27 and TRBJ1-1, with 8 bases matching TRBD1. Unmatched junction bases numbered 6, after V lost 3 bases and J lost 3 bases. The CDR3 extends over 15 amino acids. CDR1 and CDR2 from the germline V gene are MNHEY and SMNVEV (reference sequence). The CDR3 protein is CASSFSVTGDTEAFF. CDR3 nucleotides: TGTGCCAGCAGTTTCTCCGTGACAGGGGACACTGAAGCTTTCTTT.

V usage is TRBV5-6 and J usage is TRBJ2-4; D is uncertain. The germline V gene encodes CDR1 SGHDT and CDR2 YYEEEE. Trimming removed 4 bases from V and 4 bases from J, with 15 bases in between. There are 15 residues in the CDR3. CDR3 sequence: CASSQDMSAKNIQYF. CDR3 coding DNA: TGTGCCAGCAGCCAAGACATGAGCGCAAAAAACATTCAGTACTTC.

The V gene is TRBV5-5, the J gene TRBJ2-7, with unresolved D. V lost 0 bases, J lost 3 bases, and 4 bases lay in between. The CDR3 extends over 12 amino acids. Germline V gene data show CDR1 as SGHKS and CDR2 as YYEKEE (reference sequence). The DNA of the CDR3 is TGTGCCAGCAGCTTGGAGGGCTACGAGCAGTACTTC. This gives the protein CASSLEGYEQYF.

This sequence joins TRBV7-2 and TRBJ1-2, with 7 bases lining up with TRBD1. Germline trimming cut 0 bases from V and 2 bases from J; bases unmatched to any gene: 6. This CDR3 comprises 16 residues. In germline, CDR1 is SGHTA, CDR2 FQGNSA. In DNA form, the CDR3 reads TGTGCCAGCAGCTTAGCGTCGACAGGGAGGAACTATGGCTACACCTTC. Amino acids: CASSLASTGRNYGYTF.

This chain connects TRBV5-4 to TRBJ2-3, with 9 nucleotides matching TRBD2. J was trimmed by 6 bases and V by 5 bases; bases with no gene match: 4. Per the germline V gene, CDR1 is SGHNT and CDR2 is YYREEE (reference sequence). This CDR3 is 13 amino acids long. In nucleotides, the CDR3 is TGTGCCAGCAGACCAGGACTAGCGGATACGCAGTATTTT. Its protein is CASRPGLADTQYF. Filled out from reference TRBV5-4 and TRBJ2-3, the complete variable domain reads ETGVTQSPTHLIKTRGQQVTLRCSSQSGHNTVSWYQQALGQGPQFIFQYYREEENGRGNFPPRFSGLQFPNYSSELNVNALELDDSALYLCASRPGLADTQYFGPGTRLTVL.

The chain is built from TRBV25-1 and TRBJ1-2; D remains unclear. V lost 5 bases, J lost 5 bases, and 9 bases lay in between. Germline V CDR1 and CDR2: MGHDK, SYGVNS. The CDR3 loop spans 12 amino acids. In nucleotides, the CDR3 is TGTGCCAGCAGTCGAGGGTCGTATGGCTACACCTTC. Translated: CASSRGSYGYTF.

This clone was recorded once. The chain uses TRBV15 and TRBJ1-1; D uncertain. The CDR3 extends over 15 amino acids. Trimming cost V 2 bases and J 1 base, with 11 bases left between them. The V gene's germline CDR1 is LNHNV and CDR2 YYDKDF (reference sequence). The CDR3 bases are TGTGCCACCAGCAGATCCCGGACGGCGAACACTGAAGCTTTCTTT. It specifies CATSRSRTANTEAFF.

The V call is TRBV6-1, the J call TRBJ1-1; D not resolved. The ends were cut back, 2 bases at V and 3 bases at J, with 13 bases in the middle. Germline-derived CDR1 and CDR2 are MNHNS and SASEGT. This CDR3 region has 15 residues. The CDR3 DNA is TGTGCCAGCAGTGAACGCAGTCGAGAGGACACTGAAGCTTTCTTT. Encoded protein: CASSERSREDTEAFF.

The chain recombines TRBV11-2 with TRBJ2-5; 7 nucleotides align to TRBD1. Germline V gives CDR1 SGHAT, CDR2 FQNNGV. The CDR3 has 15 residues. V shed 2 bases, J shed 6 bases, and the junction held 9 bases outside the gene matches. The CDR3 DNA is TGTGCCAGCAGCTTAACCCATACAGGGGCGCAGACCCAGTACTTC. Translation: CASSLTHTGAQTQYF.

This clone was detected only a few times. The CDR3 DNA follows: TGTGCCAGCAGTGTCCGGGATGGCAATCAGCCCCAGCATTTT. It is translated as CASSVRDGNQPQHF. The gene calls are TRBV7-2 and TRBJ1-5; D is ambiguous. V was pared by 6 bases and J by 2 bases, with 11 bases between. The CDR3 extends over 14 amino acids. CDR1 and CDR2 (germline): SGHTA, FQGNSA.

The V call is TRBV29-1, the J call TRBJ2-2; D assignment may be TRBD1 or TRBD2 (5 bases each). Trimming cost V 4 bases and J 4 bases, with 13 bases left between them. The length of the CDR3 is 14 residues. Germline loops: CDR1 SQVTM, CDR2 ANQGSEA. This CDR3 reads CSVGGPRVTGELFF. CDR3 DNA sequence: TGCAGCGTTGGGGGACCCCGGGTCACCGGGGAGCTGTTTTTT.

The rearrangement joins TRBV6-1 to TRBJ1-4, with D hard to call. Per germline, CDR1 MNHNS and CDR2 SASEGT. V was shortened by 0 bases and J by 7 bases, with 18 bases between the two germline ends. The CDR3 extends over 17 amino acids. The CDR3 bases are TGTGCCAGCAGTGAAGCCACGTTTGGAGGCGGCGGTGAAAAACTGTTTTTT. As protein: CASSEATFGGGGEKLFF.